This T cell receptor beta chain emerged from a study of T cells in Graves' hyperthyroidism and ophthalmopathy. This clonotype was seen only a few times. Its cognate antigen is unknown. Study-wide findings and caveats: In the analysis, a 13 V-J model separated ophthalmopathy from stable hyperthyroidism.

Patients aged 18 to 65 had newly diagnosed hyperthyroidism of under 2 months' duration. RNA transcripts gave rise to amplified TCR beta CDR3 regions. Initially, a first-round RT-PCR of the TCR CDR3 employed the HTBI primer set. TCRdb redid the calling of the multiplex PCR reads with MiXCR, one entry per CDR3 protein. Of approximately 330,000 distinct CDR3 sequences in the sample, 18% are singletons; the top ten hold 45% to 55%. The sample taken for sequencing was blood. The receptor's source is a woman in her 50s with Graves' hyperthyroidism.

The CDR3 DNA follows: TGTGCCAGCTCACCACGTGTAACAGGGTCGGTCTATGGCTACACCTTC. Its protein is CASSPRVTGSVYGYTF. This sequence joins TRBV18 and TRBJ1-2, with D perhaps matching TRBD1 (6 bases). Germline V lookup: CDR1 KGHSH, CDR2 LQKENI. Trimming pared 1 base from V and 4 bases from J, leaving 16 bases between. The CDR3 extends over 16 amino acids.